This T cell receptor (beta chain) emerged from a study of monozygotic twins with inflammatory bowel disease. Eight distinct reactions (per sample) were used to make the cDNA. No DNA is given; TCRdb re-called the 5' RACE reads and lists each CDR3 protein once. This table lists around 220,000 distinct CDR3 sequences. Every donor provided one blood sample measuring 2.5 to 3 ml. Findings and caveats of the study: Among T cells, the various subtypes were not distinguishable. Healthy co-twins exceeded IBD patients in TCRbeta diversity as measured by inverse Simpson.

Details on this clonotype: Its antigen is currently unknown.

This CDR3 has 14 amino acids. Germline assignment: CDR1 ENHRY and CDR2 SYGVKD. The sequence came from a human donor with ulcerative colitis or Crohn's disease, or a healthy co-twin of an affected twin (not recorded which). The chain has TRBV10-3 and TRBJ2-1. Sequenced material: blood. This CDR3 is CAISEKELTNKQFF.